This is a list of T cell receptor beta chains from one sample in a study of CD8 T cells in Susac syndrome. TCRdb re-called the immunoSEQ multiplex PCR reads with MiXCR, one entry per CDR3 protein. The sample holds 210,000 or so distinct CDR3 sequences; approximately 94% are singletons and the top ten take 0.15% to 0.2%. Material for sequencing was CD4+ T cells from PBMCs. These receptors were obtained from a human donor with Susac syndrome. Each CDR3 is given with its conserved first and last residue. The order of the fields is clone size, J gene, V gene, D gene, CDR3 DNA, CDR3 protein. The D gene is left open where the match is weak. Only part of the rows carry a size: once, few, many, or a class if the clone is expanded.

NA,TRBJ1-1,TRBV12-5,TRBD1,TGTGCTAGTGGGGGACAGGCAACAAACACTGAAGCTTTCTTT,CASGGQATNTEAFF
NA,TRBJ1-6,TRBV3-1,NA,TGTGCCAGCAGCCGAAGTAATTCACCCCTCCACTTT,CASSRSNSPLHF
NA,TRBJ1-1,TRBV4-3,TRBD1,TGCGCCAGCAGCCAAGGACAGGGGAGGGTTTTCTTT,CASSQGQGRVFF
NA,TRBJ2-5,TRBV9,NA,TGTGCCAGCAGCGTGGATGTGGGGAAACAGACCCAGTACTTC,CASSVDVGKQTQYF
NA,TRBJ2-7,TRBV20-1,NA,TGCAGTGCGCCCGCTTCACGGGGCTCCTACGAGCAGTACTTC,CSAPASRGSYEQYF
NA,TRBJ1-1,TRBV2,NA,TGTGCCAGCAGTGAATATCGGGGCTACCCATCAAAGAACACTGAAGCTTTCTTT,CASSEYRGYPSKNTEAFF
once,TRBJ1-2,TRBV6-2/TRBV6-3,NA,TGTGCCAGCATTAATGTGGGACGGACCTTCTATGGCTACACCTTC,CASINVGRTFYGYTF
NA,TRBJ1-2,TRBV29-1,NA,TGCAGCGTTGAACAGGTTTATGGCTACACCTTC,CSVEQVYGYTF
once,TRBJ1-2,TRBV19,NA,TGTGCCAGTAGATTCGGGACGAACTATGGCTACACCTTC,CASRFGTNYGYTF
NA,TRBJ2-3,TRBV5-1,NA,TGCGCCAGCAGTTATCGGTCAGGGGTTGGGACAGATACGCAGTATTTT,CASSYRSGVGTDTQYF
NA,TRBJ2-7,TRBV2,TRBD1,TGTGCCAGCAGCACTTGGACAGGGAGAGGGGAGCAGTACTTC,CASSTWTGRGEQYF
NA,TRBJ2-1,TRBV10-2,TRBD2,TGCGCCAGCAGAGATAGCGGGGGGGCCTACAATGAGCAGTTCTTC,CASRDSGGAYNEQFF
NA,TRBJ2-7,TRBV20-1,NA,TGCAGTGCCCCACGGGGCAGGGTTTCTTCCCTCGAGCAGTACTTC,CSAPRGRVSSLEQYF
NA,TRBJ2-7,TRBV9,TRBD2,TGTGCCAGCAGCGTAGGGCTAGCGGGCCACTTTTACGAGCAGTACTTC,CASSVGLAGHFYEQYF
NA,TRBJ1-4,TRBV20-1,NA,TGCAGTGCTATTTGGGGGAATGGTGAAAAACTGTTTTTT,CSAIWGNGEKLFF
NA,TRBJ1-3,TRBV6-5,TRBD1,TGTGCCAGCAGTTCCGGGACAGGGAGGACTGGAAACACCATATATTTT,CASSSGTGRTGNTIYF
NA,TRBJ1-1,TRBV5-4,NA,TGTGCCAGCAGCTCTACCGCCGACCCGGTGGGCACTGAAGCTTTCTTT,CASSSTADPVGTEAFF
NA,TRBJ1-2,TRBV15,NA,TGTGCCACCAGCAGAGATCCCCAGGGGACCCCGTATGGCTACACCTTC,CATSRDPQGTPYGYTF
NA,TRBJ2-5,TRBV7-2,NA,TGTGCCAGCAGCTTAGGGGGTGGGGTAGAGACCCAGTACTTC,CASSLGGGVETQYF
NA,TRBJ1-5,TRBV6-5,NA,TGTGCCAGCAGTTACTCGTCAGGTCAGCCCCAGCATTTT,CASSYSSGQPQHF
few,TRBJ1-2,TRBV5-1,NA,TGCGCCAGCAGCTTGGAACGACAGTATGGCTACACCTTC,CASSLERQYGYTF
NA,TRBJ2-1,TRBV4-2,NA,TGTGCCAGCAGCCAAGTTGCGGGGGCTGGTTACAATGAGCAGTTCTTC,CASSQVAGAGYNEQFF
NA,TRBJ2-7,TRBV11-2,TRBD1,TGTGCCAGCAGCGACGGACAGGGACAGTGGTACGAGCAGTACTTC,CASSDGQGQWYEQYF
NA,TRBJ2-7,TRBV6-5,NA,TGTGCCAGCAGTTACGGCAGGGAGGTCTCCTACGAGCAGTACTTC,CASSYGREVSYEQYF
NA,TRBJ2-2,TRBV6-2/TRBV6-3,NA,TGTGCCAGCAGTTACTTTCCGGGGAACACCGGGGAGCTGTTTTTT,CASSYFPGNTGELFF
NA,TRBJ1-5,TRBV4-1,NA,TGCGCCAGCAGCCAAGATTTGGGGTCGGGCAGGGGCAATCAGCCCCAGCATTTT,CASSQDLGSGRGNQPQHF
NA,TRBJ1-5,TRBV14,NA,TGTGCCAGCAGCCAAGAGAGGGAAAATAATCAGCCCCAGCATTTT,CASSQERENNQPQHF
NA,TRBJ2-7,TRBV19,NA,TGTGCCAGTAGTATCTCCGGGACTTACGAGCAGTACTTC,CASSISGTYEQYF
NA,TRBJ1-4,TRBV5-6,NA,TGTGCCAGCAGCGGCGGAATAGGACCTAATGAAAAACTGTTTTTT,CASSGGIGPNEKLFF
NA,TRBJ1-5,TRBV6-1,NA,TGTGCCAGCAGTGAACACAGCAATCAGCCCCAGCATTTT,CASSEHSNQPQHF
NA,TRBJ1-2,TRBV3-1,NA,TGTGCCAGCAGCCAAGAGATCGGACTGGAGGGCTATGGCTACACCTTC,CASSQEIGLEGYGYTF
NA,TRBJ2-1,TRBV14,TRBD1,TGTGCCAGCAGCGCTCCGGGTACAGGGGACCACAATGAGCAGTTCTTC,CASSAPGTGDHNEQFF
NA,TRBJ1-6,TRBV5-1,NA,TGCGCCAGCAGCTTGGAGGACAGTAATTCACCCCTCCACTTT,CASSLEDSNSPLHF
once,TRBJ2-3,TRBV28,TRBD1,TGTGCCAGCACAAATTCAGGACAGGGGGGAGATACGCAGTATTTT,CASTNSGQGGDTQYF
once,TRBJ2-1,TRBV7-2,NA,TGTGCCAGCATCGGCCCGCTCCGGGATGCGGGGGAGCAGTTCTTC,CASIGPLRDAGEQFF
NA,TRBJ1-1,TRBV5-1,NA,TGCGCCAGCAGCTCACGACTTGGGACGGCGAACACTGAAGCTTTCTTT,CASSSRLGTANTEAFF
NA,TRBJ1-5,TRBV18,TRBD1,TGTGCCAGCTCACCAATGGCAACAGGGGATCAGCCCCAGCATTTT,CASSPMATGDQPQHF
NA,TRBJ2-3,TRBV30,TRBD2,TGTGCCTGGGTTGAGCGGGGGCTCACAGATACGCAGTATTTT,CAWVERGLTDTQYF
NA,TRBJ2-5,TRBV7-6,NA,TGTGCCAGCAGCCGAGCGCTGGAGACCCAGTACTTC,CASSRALETQYF
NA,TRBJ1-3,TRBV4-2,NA,TGTGCCAGCAGCCAAGATAGGGAAAACACCATATATTTT,CASSQDRENTIYF
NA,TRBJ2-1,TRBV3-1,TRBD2,TGTGCCAGCAGCCACGGGACTAGCGGGGGGGCCGCCTACAATGAGCAGTTCTTC,CASSHGTSGGAAYNEQFF
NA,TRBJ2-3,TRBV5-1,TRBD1,TGCGCCAGCAGCTTGGAGGGCAGGGGGACAGATACGCAGTATTTT,CASSLEGRGTDTQYF